This record covers a single TCR beta chain. This entry belongs to a study of blood T cell repertoires in COVID-19. Study-level background: The origin of the acute and convalescent COVID-19 samples was the United States, Italy and Spain. PBMCs, B-cell-depleted T cells, or T cells were the source of the cDNA or gDNA that made up the material.

As processed by the authors: Estimates of nucleated cell counts were drawn from the amplification of reference gene primers. Measured with immunoSEQ multiplex PCR; TCRdb has only the in-frame clones, and not every one. V and J calls and clone size are given by that table; D and trimming were obtained from the DNA. This sample yields fewer than 130,000 clones, of which 69% are seen a single time; approximately 5.9% belongs to the top ten. This clonotype was sampled from a man older than 75 with acute or convalescent COVID-19. Sequenced sample: peripheral blood.

CDR3 sequence (DNA): TGTGCCAGCAGCTACGGGACTGCAGATACGCAGTATTTT. This encodes CASSYGTADTQYF. The V call is TRBV7-2, the J call TRBJ2-3, with D possibly matching TRBD2 (6 bases). The V end was cut by 4 bases, the J end by 4 bases, with 9 bases between. CDR1 is SGHTA and CDR2 is FQGNSA in the germline V gene. CDR3 length equals 13 residues.